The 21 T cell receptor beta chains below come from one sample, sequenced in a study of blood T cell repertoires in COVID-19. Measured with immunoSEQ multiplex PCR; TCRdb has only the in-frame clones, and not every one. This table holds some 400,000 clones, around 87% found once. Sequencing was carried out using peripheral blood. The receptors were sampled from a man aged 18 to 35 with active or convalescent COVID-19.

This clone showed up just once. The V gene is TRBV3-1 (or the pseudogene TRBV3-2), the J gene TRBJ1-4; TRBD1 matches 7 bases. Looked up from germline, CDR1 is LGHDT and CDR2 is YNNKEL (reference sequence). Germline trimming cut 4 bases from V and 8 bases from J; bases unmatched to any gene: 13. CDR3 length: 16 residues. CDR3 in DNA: TGTGCCAGCAGCCCGACCGAGACAGGGTTTGGGGAAAAACTGTTTTTT. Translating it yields CASSPTETGFGEKLFF.

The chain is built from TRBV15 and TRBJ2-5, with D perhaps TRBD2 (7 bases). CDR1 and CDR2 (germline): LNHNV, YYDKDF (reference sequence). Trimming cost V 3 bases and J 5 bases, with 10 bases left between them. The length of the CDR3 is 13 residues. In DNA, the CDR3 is TGTGCCACCAGCAGGGGGGGGCCGGAGACCCAGTACTTC. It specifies CATSRGGPETQYF.

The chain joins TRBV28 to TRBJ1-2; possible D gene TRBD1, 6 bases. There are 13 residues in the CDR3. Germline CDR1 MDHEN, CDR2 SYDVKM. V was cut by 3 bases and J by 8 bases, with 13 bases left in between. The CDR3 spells CASSFAGEDGYTF. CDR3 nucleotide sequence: TGTGCCAGCAGTTTCGCAGGGGAAGACGGCTACACCTTC.

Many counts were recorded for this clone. The CDR3 here is CASSIDGLAGGPTYNEQFF. CDR3 nucleotides: TGTGCCAGTAGTATAGATGGACTAGCGGGGGGCCCGACCTACAATGAGCAGTTCTTC. J is TRBJ2-1 and V is TRBV19; TRBD2 matches at 14 bases. This CDR3 contains 19 residues. Trimming at V came to 0 bases and at J to 2 bases, leaving 6 bases not matched to a gene. Germline CDR1 reads LNHDA; CDR2 reads SQIVND (reference sequence).

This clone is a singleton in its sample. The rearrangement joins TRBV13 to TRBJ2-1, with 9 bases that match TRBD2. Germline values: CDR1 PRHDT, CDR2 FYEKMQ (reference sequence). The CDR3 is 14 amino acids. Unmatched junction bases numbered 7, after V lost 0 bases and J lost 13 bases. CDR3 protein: CASSLGGGGDAQFF. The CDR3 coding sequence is TGTGCCAGCAGCTTAGGCGGCGGGGGGGATGCCCAGTTCTTC.

The CDR3 is CASSGTGTYGYTF. The CDR3 DNA follows: TGTGCCAGCAGCGGAACAGGCACCTATGGCTACACCTTC. The chain has TRBV6-5 and TRBJ1-2; tentative D call: TRBD1 (5 bases). CDR3 length: 13 amino acids. Germline lookup yields CDR1 MNHEY and CDR2 SVGAGI. V dropped 6 bases and J dropped 4 bases, with 12 bases sitting between them.

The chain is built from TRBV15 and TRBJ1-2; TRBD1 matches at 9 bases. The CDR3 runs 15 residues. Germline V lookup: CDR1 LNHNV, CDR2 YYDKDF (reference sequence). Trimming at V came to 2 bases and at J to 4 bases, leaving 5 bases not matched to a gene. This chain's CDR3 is CATSRTTGGSYGYTF. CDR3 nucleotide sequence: TGTGCCACCAGCAGAACTACAGGGGGCTCCTATGGCTACACCTTC.

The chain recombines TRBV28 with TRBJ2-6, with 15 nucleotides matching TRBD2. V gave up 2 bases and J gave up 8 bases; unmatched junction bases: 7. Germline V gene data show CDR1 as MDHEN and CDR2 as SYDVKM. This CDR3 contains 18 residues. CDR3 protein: CASSLGTSGRRFPNVLTF. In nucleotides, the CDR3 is TGTGCCAGCAGTTTAGGGACTAGCGGGAGGAGGTTCCCCAACGTCCTGACTTTC.

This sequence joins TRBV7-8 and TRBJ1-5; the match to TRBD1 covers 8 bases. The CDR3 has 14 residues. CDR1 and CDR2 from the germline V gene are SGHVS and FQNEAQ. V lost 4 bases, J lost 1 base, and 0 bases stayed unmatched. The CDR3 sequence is CASSWDRSNQPQHF. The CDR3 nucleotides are TGTGCCAGCAGCTGGGACAGGAGCAATCAGCCCCAGCATTTT.

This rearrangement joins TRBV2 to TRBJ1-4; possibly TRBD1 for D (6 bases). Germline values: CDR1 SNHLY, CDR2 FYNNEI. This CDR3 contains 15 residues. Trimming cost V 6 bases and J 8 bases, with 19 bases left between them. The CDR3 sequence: CASRVGGTIHEKLFF. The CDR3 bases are TGTGCCAGCAGAGTGGGTGGGACAATTCACGAAAAACTGTTTTTT.

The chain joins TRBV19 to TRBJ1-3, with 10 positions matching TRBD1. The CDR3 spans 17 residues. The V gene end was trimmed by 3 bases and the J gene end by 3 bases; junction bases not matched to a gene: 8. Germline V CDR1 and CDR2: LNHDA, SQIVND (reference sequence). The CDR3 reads CASSMGRQGAGGNTIYF. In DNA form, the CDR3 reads TGTGCCAGTAGTATGGGGAGACAGGGGGCCGGTGGAAACACCATATATTTT.

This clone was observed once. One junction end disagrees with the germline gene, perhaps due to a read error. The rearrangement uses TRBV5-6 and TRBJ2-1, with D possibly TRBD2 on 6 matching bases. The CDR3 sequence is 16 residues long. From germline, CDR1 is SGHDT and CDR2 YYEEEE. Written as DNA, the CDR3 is TGTACCAGCAGCGTGTCACCGGGAGCGACCGGGAATGAGCAGTTCTTC. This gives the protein CTSSVSPGATGNEQFF.

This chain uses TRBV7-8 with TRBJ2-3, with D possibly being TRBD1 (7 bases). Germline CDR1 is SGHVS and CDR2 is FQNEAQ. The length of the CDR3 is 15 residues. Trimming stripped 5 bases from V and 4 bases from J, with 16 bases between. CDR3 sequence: CASSPRDRNADTQYF. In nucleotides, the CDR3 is TGTGCCAGCAGCCCGCGGGACAGAAATGCAGATACGCAGTATTTT.

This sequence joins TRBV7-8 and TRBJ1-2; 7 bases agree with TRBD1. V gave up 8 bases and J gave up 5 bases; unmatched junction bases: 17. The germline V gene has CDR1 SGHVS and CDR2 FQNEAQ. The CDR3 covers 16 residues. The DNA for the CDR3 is TGTGCCAGCGGGGGGACAGACTTAGCCATGAGGTATGGCTACACCTTC. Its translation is CASGGTDLAMRYGYTF.

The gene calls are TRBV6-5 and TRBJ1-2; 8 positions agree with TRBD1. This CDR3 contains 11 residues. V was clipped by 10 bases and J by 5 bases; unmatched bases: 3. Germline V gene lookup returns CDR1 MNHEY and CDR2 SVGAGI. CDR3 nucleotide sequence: TGTGCCACCACAGGGGGGTATGGCTACACCTTC. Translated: CATTGGYGYTF.

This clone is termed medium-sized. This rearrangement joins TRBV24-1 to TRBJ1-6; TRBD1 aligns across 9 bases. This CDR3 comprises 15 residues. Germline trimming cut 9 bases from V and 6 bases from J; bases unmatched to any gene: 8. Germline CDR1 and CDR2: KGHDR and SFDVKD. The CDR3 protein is CATGGWTGVNSPLHF. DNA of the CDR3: TGTGCCACCGGCGGGTGGACAGGGGTTAATTCACCCCTCCACTTT.

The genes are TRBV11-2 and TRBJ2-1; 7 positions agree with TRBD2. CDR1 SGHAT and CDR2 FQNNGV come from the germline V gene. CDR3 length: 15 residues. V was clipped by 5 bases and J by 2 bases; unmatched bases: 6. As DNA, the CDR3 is TGTGCCAGCAGCACGACTAGCACCCCCTACAATGAGCAGTTCTTC. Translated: CASSTTSTPYNEQFF.

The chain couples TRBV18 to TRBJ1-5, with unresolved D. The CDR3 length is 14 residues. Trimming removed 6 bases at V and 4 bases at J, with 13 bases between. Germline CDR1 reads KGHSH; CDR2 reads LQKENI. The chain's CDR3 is CASSAEGKNQPQHF. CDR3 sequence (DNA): TGTGCCAGCTCGGCGGAGGGAAAAAATCAGCCCCAGCATTTT.

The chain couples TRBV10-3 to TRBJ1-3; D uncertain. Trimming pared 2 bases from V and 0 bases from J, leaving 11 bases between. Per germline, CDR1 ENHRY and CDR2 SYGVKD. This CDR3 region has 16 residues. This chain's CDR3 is CAISEQAGYSGNTIYF. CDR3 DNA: TGTGCCATCAGTGAGCAGGCAGGCTACTCTGGAAACACCATATATTTT.

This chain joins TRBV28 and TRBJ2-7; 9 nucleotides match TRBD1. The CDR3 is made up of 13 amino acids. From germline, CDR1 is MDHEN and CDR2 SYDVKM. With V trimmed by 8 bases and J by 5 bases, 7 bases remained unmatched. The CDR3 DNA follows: TGTGCCAGCGGCGACAGGGGGTTCCACGAGCAGTACTTC. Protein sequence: CASGDRGFHEQYF.

The CDR3 sequence is CASSTRDRDYTEAFF. The CDR3 nucleotides are TGTGCCAGCAGTACGAGGGACAGAGATTACACTGAAGCTTTCTTT. The chain links TRBV6-2 or TRBV6-3 to TRBJ1-1; the match to TRBD1 covers 7 bases. CDR3 length: 15 residues. V gave up 5 bases and J gave up 3 bases; unmatched junction bases: 9. In germline, CDR1 is MNHEY, CDR2 SVGEGT.